This TCR beta chain was observed in a study of multiple sclerosis patients with progressive multifocal leukoencephalopathy. Findings of the study overall: TRBV and TRBJ usage showed no common pattern when PML developed. Clones expanded at PML were already present before and during natalizumab. In most PML patients, TRB repertoires appeared less diverse by entropy.

Trimming cost V 7 bases and J 1 base, with 13 bases left between them. The CDR3 spans 14 residues. Germline-derived CDR1 and CDR2 are MNHEY and SVGAGI. Notes on this clone: What it binds is unknown.

Time point specified: time of PML onset. Assay: immunoSEQ multiplex PCR; the TCRdb copy retains only in-frame clones and omits some. The table lists tens of thousands of clones, more than 70% of them singletons. The receptor's source is a woman in her 30s with progressive multifocal leukoencephalopathy. This chain links TRBV6-5 with TRBJ1-1; D is undetermined. This specimen consisted of PBMCs, obtained from a patient treated with natalizumab. The CDR3 DNA follows: TGTGCCAGCATCCCGTACAGCGAGAACACTGAAGCTTTCTTT. This codes for CASIPYSENTEAFF.